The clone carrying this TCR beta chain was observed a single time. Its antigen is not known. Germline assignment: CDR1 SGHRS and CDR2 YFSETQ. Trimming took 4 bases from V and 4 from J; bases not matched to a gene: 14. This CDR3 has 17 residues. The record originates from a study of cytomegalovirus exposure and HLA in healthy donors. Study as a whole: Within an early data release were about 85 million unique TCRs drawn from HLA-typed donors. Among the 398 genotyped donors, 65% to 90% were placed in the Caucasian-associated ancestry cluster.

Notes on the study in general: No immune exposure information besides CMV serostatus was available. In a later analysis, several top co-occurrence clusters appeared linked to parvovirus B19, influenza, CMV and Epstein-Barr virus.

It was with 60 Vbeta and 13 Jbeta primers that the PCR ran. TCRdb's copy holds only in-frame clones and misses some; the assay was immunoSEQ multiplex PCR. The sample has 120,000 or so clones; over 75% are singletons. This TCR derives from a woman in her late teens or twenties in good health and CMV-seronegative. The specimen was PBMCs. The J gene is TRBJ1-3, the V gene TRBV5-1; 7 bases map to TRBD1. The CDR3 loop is CASSHRTGGSLGNTIYF. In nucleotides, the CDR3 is TGCGCCAGCAGCCACAGGACAGGAGGATCCCTCGGAAACACCATATATTTT.